One and the same sample provided the 19 T cell receptor beta chains below, sequenced in a study of T cells in Graves' hyperthyroidism and ophthalmopathy. Amplified TCR beta CDR3 regions came from RNA transcripts. HTBI primers were employed in a first-round RT-PCR of the TCR CDR3. Each CDR3 protein is one row after TCRdb ran MiXCR on the multiplex PCR reads. The sample has 560,000 or so distinct CDR3 sequences; approximately 20% are singletons. Source material: blood. The source is a man aged 35 to 55 with Graves' ophthalmopathy.

The chain is built from TRBV28 and TRBJ2-2, with D possibly TRBD1 on 5 matching bases. CDR1 and CDR2 from the germline V gene are MDHEN and SYDVKM. The CDR3 runs to 15 residues. The V and J ends lost 2 bases and 6 bases respectively, with 13 bases between them. The CDR3: CASSLLVRASGELFF. The CDR3 bases are TGTGCCAGCAGTTTACTAGTCAGGGCCTCCGGGGAGCTGTTTTTT.

This clonotype was seen a handful of times. The junction departs from germline at one end; a sequencing error may be responsible. The rearrangement joins TRBV7-8 to TRBJ2-2; D may be TRBD2 (5 bases). The CDR3 runs 12 residues. Germline V gene data show CDR1 as SGHVS and CDR2 as FQNEAQ. The CDR3: CASSLNTGEPFF. In nucleotides, the CDR3 is TGTGCCAGCAGCTTAAACACCGGGGAGCCGTTTTTT.

Concerning this clonotype itself: The junction differs from germline at one of its ends, possibly a read error. The rearrangement uses TRBV7-2 and TRBJ1-3, with D possibly being TRBD1 (5 bases). This CDR3 is 14 amino acids long. Germline assignment: CDR1 SGHTA and CDR2 FQGNSA. CDR3 sequence: CASSTRGFGSTIYF. The CDR3 DNA is TGTGCCAGCAGCACCCGGGGGTTTGGAAGCACCATATATTTT.

Ten or more counts support this clonotype. The chain combines TRBV18 with TRBJ1-2, with unresolved D. The CDR3 totals 13 residues. Germline lookup yields CDR1 KGHSH and CDR2 LQKENI. The V gene lost 1 base and the J gene lost 4 bases, with 7 bases spanning the gap. CDR3 residues: CASSPLRTYGYTF. CDR3 nucleotides: TGTGCCAGCTCACCACTGAGGACCTATGGCTACACCTTC.

The sample holds a few counts of this clonotype. J is TRBJ2-7 and V is TRBV6-1; 12 bases match TRBD1. This CDR3 has 16 amino acids. Trimming at V came to 6 bases and at J to 6 bases, leaving 12 bases not matched to a gene. Germline V gives CDR1 MNHNS, CDR2 SASEGT. CDR3: CASSRRTGTGGSEQYF. In nucleotides, the CDR3 is TGTGCCAGCAGCCGACGGACCGGGACAGGGGGCAGCGAGCAGTACTTC.

This clonotype was detected only a few times. The chain combines TRBV4-1 with TRBJ2-7, with 9 bases matching TRBD2. The CDR3 totals 18 residues. Losses at the gene ends were 1 base for V and 0 bases for J; bases not matched to a gene: 10. CDR1 and CDR2 from the germline V gene are MGHRA and YSYEKL. Here the CDR3 reads CASSQAPGTSGLSYEQYF. Written as DNA, the CDR3 is TGCGCCAGCAGCCAAGCCCCCGGTACTAGCGGGCTCTCCTACGAGCAGTACTTC.

The sample holds many counts of this clonotype. The J gene is TRBJ2-7, the V gene TRBV12-3 or TRBV12-4, with 9 bases matching TRBD1. The CDR3 is 14 residues long. Trimming cost V 6 bases and J 0 bases; bases outside gene matches: 3. In DNA form, the CDR3 reads TGTGCCAGCAGCCCGACAGGGGGCTCCTACGAGCAGTACTTC. Translated, it gives CASSPTGGSYEQYF.

This clonotype was picked up a small number of times. V is TRBV14 and J is TRBJ2-7; 8 bases agree with TRBD2. The V segment lost 5 bases and the J segment 2 bases; nucleotides outside the gene matches: 14. Per the germline V gene, CDR1 is SGHDN and CDR2 is FVKESK. CDR3 size: 17 residues. CDR3 bases: TGTGCCAGCAGCAAGAAGCTTCCGGGACTAGGGCCCTACGAGCAGTACTTC. This gives the protein CASSKKLPGLGPYEQYF.

This clonotype was seen more than once but under ten times. This chain joins TRBV12-3 or TRBV12-4 and TRBJ2-1; possible D gene TRBD2, 6 bases. V was clipped by 2 bases and J by 1 base, with 12 bases between them. This CDR3 region has 16 residues. The CDR3 DNA reads TGTGCCAGCAGTTTACATGGCGGGATTTCCTACAATGAGCAGTTCTTC. Residues: CASSLHGGISYNEQFF.

In its sample, this clonotype was seen a few times. The chain links TRBV7-8 to TRBJ1-2, with a weak D call TRBD1 (6 bases). From germline, CDR1 is SGHVS and CDR2 FQNEAQ. This CDR3 spans 15 amino acids. Trimming took 5 bases from V and 4 from J, leaving 17 bases between them. In DNA form, the CDR3 reads TGTGCCAGCAGCCCGTCACAGGGAGTCGGCTATGGCTACACCTTC. Protein sequence: CASSPSQGVGYGYTF.

The CDR3 sequence is CSVGGQGLNTEAFF. The CDR3 nucleotides read TGCAGCGTTGGCGGACAAGGACTGAACACTGAAGCTTTCTTT. This chain uses TRBV29-1 with TRBJ1-1; weak D call: TRBD1 (5 bases). The germline V gene has CDR1 SQVTM and CDR2 ANQGSEA. The CDR3 totals 14 residues. V shed 4 bases and J shed 0 bases, with 12 bases lying between them. Combining the CDR3 with reference TRBV29-1 and TRBJ1-1 gives the whole variable domain SAVISQKPSRDICQRGTSLTIQCQVDSQVTMMFWYRQQPGQSLTLIATANQGSEATYESGFVIDKFPISRPNLTFSTLTVSNMSPEDSSIYLCSVGGQGLNTEAFFGQGTRLTVV.

This clonotype showed up just a few times. The chain's CDR3 is CASSFVGADTQYF. The DNA for the CDR3 is TGTGCCAGCAGCTTCGTCGGGGCCGATACGCAGTATTTT. The rearrangement joins TRBV7-9 to TRBJ2-3; D may correspond to TRBD1 or TRBD2 (5 bases each). CDR1 and CDR2 from the germline V gene are SEHNR and FQNEAQ (reference sequence). The CDR3 has 13 residues. The V gene lost 3 bases and the J gene lost 6 bases, with 10 bases spanning the gap.

This clonotype was detected only a few times. The CDR3 DNA is TGCAGTGCAAACGACAGGGACACTGAAGCTTTCTTT. This gives the protein CSANDRDTEAFF. This chain uses TRBV20-1 with TRBJ1-1; 7 bases map to TRBD1. After removal of 6 bases from V and 3 bases from J, the junction contained 4 bases not matched to a gene. The CDR3 sequence is 12 residues long. Germline V gene lookup returns CDR1 DFQATT and CDR2 SNEGSKA (reference sequence).

The rearrangement uses TRBV7-2 and TRBJ2-1, with a tentative D call TRBD2 (6 bases). Germline V gene lookup returns CDR1 SGHTA and CDR2 FQGNSA. V was shortened by 5 bases and J by 0 bases, with 23 bases between the two germline ends. The CDR3 consists of 19 residues. The CDR3 region has the DNA TGTGCCAGCAGCCCCCCCCCTAGCGCTGATAAACCCTCCTACAATGAGCAGTTCTTC. Protein product: CASSPPPSADKPSYNEQFF.

Concerning this clonotype itself: A much larger clonotype is one base distant, so this may be a read error. J is TRBJ2-2 and V is TRBV11-3; D might be TRBD1 or TRBD2, each matching 6 bases. The V gene's germline CDR1 is SGHNT and CDR2 YENEEA. The CDR3 totals 13 residues. The CDR3 region has the DNA TGTGCCAGCAGTAAGGGGGACACCGGGGGGCTGTTTTTT. It codes for CASSKGDTGGLFF.

There are many counts of this clonotype. The chain recombines TRBV12-3 or TRBV12-4 with TRBJ2-3; TRBD1 matches 9 bases. The CDR3 length is 18 residues. V dropped 3 bases and J dropped 1; count of bases not matched to a gene: 11. The CDR3 coding sequence is TGTGCCAGCAGTTTGGGACAGGGAAATTCTCAAGGCACAGATACGCAGTATTTT. Protein: CASSLGQGNSQGTDTQYF.

The rearrangement links TRBV6-2 or TRBV6-3 to TRBJ2-2, with 14 nucleotides matching TRBD2. The CDR3 is 19 residues long. CDR1 and CDR2 (germline): MNHEY, SVGEGT. V was clipped by 4 bases and J by 3 bases; unmatched bases: 10. The CDR3 reads CASSFRGTSGRGDTGELFF. The DNA for the CDR3 is TGTGCCAGCAGTTTCCGCGGGACTAGCGGGAGAGGGGACACCGGGGAGCTGTTTTTT.

The chain couples TRBV6-5 to TRBJ2-1; TRBD2 is a possible D gene (5 bases). The J call may be faulty, since TRBJ2-7 better matches the DNA end. CDR3 length: 17 amino acids. Germline-derived CDR1 and CDR2 are MNHEY and SVGAGI. CDR3: CASSSIFGLATWNEQYF. As DNA, the CDR3 is TGTGCCAGCAGTTCAATCTTCGGGCTAGCAACCTGGAATGAGCAGTACTTC.

This clonotype was picked up many times. The chain combines TRBV2 with TRBJ2-3; the D gene is possibly TRBD2 (6 bases). The CDR3 has 14 residues. Trimming cost V 2 bases and J 2 bases, with 8 bases left between them. Germline-derived CDR1 and CDR2 are SNHLY and FYNNEI. CDR3 sequence: CASSEKLATDTQYF. In DNA, the CDR3 is TGTGCCAGCAGTGAAAAACTAGCCACAGATACGCAGTATTTT. The variable domain in full, completed from reference TRBV2 and TRBJ2-3, reads EPEVTQTPSHQVTQMGQEVILRCVPISNHLYFYWYRQILGQKVEFLVSFYNNEISEKSEIFDDQFSVERPDGSNFTLKIRSTKLEDSAMYFCASSEKLATDTQYFGPGTRLTVL.